This T cell receptor beta chain was retrieved from a study of T cell repertoires in cytomegalovirus infection. Points from the study as a whole: HLA-C-restricted CMV clonotypes gave the most frequent clonotype in two of eight donors.

Germline CDR1 SEHNR, CDR2 FQNEAQ (reference sequence). This CDR3 region has 18 residues. Germline trimming cut 2 bases from V and 5 bases from J; bases unmatched to any gene: 15. A word on this clonotype: Its antigen is unidentified.

TCRdb processed the reads anew with MiXCR; each CDR3 protein has one entry. The top ten clones hold roughly an eighth of a sample with some 920,000 distinct CDR3 sequences, around 32% of them seen once. The sequence was collected from a human donor in good health (CMV status not recorded). Some clones in this sample may be carry-over from other donors' samples. The V call is TRBV7-9, the J call TRBJ2-3; 8 bases map to TRBD2. The material was cultured CD8+ T cells from PBMCs, obtained from culture after CMV antigen stimulation. CDR3 in amino acids: CASSLIAFRSGDGDTQYF. The DNA of the CDR3 is TGTGCCAGCAGCTTAATTGCCTTCCGTAGCGGGGATGGAGATACGCAGTATTTT.